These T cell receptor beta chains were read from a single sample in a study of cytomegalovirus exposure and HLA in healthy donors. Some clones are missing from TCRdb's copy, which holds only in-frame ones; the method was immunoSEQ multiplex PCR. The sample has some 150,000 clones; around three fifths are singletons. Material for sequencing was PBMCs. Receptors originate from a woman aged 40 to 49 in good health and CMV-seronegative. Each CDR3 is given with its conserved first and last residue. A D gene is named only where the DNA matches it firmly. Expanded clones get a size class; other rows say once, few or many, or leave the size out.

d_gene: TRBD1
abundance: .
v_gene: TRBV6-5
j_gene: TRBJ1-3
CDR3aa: CASSNTGAGNTIYF
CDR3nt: TGTGCCAGCAGCAATACAGGGGCCGGAAACACCATATATTTT

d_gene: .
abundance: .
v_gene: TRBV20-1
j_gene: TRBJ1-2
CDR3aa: CSVLTGPLYTF
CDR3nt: TGCAGTGTTCTGACAGGACCCCTCTACACCTTC

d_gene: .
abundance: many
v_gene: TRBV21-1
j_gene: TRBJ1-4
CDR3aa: CASSIHFATNEKLFF
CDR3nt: TGTGCCAGCAGCATCCACTTCGCAACTAATGAAAAACTGTTTTTT

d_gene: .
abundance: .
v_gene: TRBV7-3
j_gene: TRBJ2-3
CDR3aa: CASSLGQILSTDTQYF
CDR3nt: TGTGCCAGCAGCCTAGGACAGATACTATCCACAGATACGCAGTATTTT

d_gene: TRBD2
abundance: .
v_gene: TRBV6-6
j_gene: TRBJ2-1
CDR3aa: CASSPRVAGVYNEQFF
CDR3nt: TGTGCCAGCAGTCCCCGGGTAGCGGGGGTCTACAATGAGCAGTTCTTC

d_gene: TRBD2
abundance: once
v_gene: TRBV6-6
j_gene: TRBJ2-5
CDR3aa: CASSSLAGDQETQYF
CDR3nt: TGTGCCAGCAGTTCCTTAGCGGGGGATCAAGAGACCCAGTACTTC

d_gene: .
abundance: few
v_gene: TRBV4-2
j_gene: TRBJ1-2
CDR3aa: CASSRQTIGVYGYTF
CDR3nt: TGTGCCAGCAGCCGACAGACAATAGGAGTCTATGGCTACACCTTC

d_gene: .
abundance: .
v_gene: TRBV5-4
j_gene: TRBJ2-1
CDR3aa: CASSLGAASSSYNEQFF
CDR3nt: TGTGCCAGCAGCTTAGGGGCGGCCTCGAGCTCCTACAATGAGCAGTTCTTC

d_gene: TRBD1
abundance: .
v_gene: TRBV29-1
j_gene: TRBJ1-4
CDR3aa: CSVKQGREKLFF
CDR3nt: TGCAGCGTGAAACAGGGGAGGGAAAAACTGTTTTTT

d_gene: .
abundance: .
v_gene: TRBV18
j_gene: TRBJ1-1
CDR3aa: CASSLSVLAGNTEAFF
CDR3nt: TGTGCCAGCTCGCTCTCGGTCTTGGCAGGGAACACTGAAGCTTTCTTT